This T cell receptor (beta chain) derives from a study of T cell repertoires in cytomegalovirus infection. As for the study in general: CMV infection together with matching HLA type was indicated by public TCR beta signatures.

TCRdb re-derived calls from the reads in MiXCR, one entry per CDR3 protein. This sample has some 600,000 distinct CDR3 sequences, with 20% to 30% found just once. A remark on this clonotype: Its antigen is unidentified. This may be a read error: a much more frequent sequence differs by one nucleotide.

Study-wide results and limits: Public TCR beta family frequency separated CMV-and-HLA carriers, including in an independent cohort. Clonotypes of TCR beta that were HLA-C-restricted and CMV-specific dominated the ex vivo response.

The CDR3 runs 14 residues. Germline values: CDR1 SGHTA, CDR2 FQGTGA. The rearrangement links TRBV7-3 to TRBJ2-7; a weak D match, TRBD1 (6 bases). The receptor's source is a human donor in good health (CMV status not recorded). Some clones in this sample may be carry-over from other donors' samples. Sample: CD8+ T cells from PBMCs. The CDR3 region has the DNA TGTACCAGCAGCTCCACAGGGTTGGACTACGAGCAGTACTTC. Its protein is CTSSSTGLDYEQYF.